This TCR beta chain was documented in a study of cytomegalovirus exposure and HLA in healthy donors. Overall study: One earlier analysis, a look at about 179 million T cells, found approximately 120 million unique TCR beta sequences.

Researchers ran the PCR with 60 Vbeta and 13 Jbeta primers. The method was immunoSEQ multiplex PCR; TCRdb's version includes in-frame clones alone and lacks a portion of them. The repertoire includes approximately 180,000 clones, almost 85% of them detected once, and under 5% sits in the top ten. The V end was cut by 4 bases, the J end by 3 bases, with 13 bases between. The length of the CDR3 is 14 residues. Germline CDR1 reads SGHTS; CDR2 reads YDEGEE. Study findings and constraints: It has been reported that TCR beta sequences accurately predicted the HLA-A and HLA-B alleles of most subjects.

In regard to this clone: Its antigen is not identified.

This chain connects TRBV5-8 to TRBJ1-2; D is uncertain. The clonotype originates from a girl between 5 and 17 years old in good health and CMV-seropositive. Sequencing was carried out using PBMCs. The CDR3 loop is CASSPRRGYYGYTF. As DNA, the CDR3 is TGTGCCAGCAGCCCTCGTCGGGGTTACTATGGCTACACCTTC.